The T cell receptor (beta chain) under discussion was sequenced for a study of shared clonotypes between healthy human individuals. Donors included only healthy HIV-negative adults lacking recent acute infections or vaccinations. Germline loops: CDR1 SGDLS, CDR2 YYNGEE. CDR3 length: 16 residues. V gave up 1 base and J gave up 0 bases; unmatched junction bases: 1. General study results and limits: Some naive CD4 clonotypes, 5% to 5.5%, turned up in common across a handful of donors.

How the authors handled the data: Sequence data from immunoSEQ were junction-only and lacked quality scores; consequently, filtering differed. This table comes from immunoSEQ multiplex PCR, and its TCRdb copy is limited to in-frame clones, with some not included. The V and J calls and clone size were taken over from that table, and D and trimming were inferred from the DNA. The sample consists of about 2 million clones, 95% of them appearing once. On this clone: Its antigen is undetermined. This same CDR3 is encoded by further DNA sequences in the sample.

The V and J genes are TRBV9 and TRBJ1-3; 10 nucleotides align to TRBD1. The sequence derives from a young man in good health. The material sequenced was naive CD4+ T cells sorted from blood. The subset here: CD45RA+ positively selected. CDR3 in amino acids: CASSVWDRGSGNTIYF. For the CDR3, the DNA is TGTGCCAGCAGCGTATGGGACAGGGGCTCTGGAAACACCATATATTTT.